Following are 27 T cell receptor beta chains from one sample sequenced in a study of blood T cell repertoires in COVID-19. Profiled with immunoSEQ multiplex PCR; TCRdb holds only in-frame clones, not every one. The sample shows around 220,000 clones, about 91% of them seen only once. The sample taken for sequencing was peripheral blood. These receptors all stem from a man aged 18 to 30 with active or convalescent COVID-19.

The V and J genes are TRBV12-3 or TRBV12-4 and TRBJ1-2, with D possibly TRBD1 on 6 matching bases. The CDR3 covers 13 residues. Trimming left V 0 bases short and J 7 bases short, with 9 bases between. The CDR3 here is CASSLATGSGYTF. DNA of the CDR3: TGTGCCAGCAGTTTAGCAACAGGGTCTGGCTACACCTTC.

The gene calls are TRBV28 and TRBJ1-5; 9 positions agree with TRBD1. Germline values: CDR1 MDHEN, CDR2 SYDVKM. The V gene end was trimmed by 5 bases and the J gene end by 10 bases; junction bases not matched to a gene: 9. The CDR3 covers 14 residues. The CDR3 sequence is CASSLQGAGGPQHF. CDR3 bases: TGTGCCAGCAGTCTACAGGGGGCTGGGGGTCCCCAGCATTTT. The entire variable domain, with the rest obtained from reference TRBV28 and TRBJ1-5, is as follows: DVKVTQSSRYLVKRTGEKVFLECVQDMDHENMFWYRQDPGLGLRLIYFSYDVKMKEKGDIPEGYSVSREKKERFSLILESASTNQTSMYLCASSLQGAGGPQHFGDGTRLSIL.

This clone was seen only a few times. The chain has TRBV9 and TRBJ1-2; D remains unclear. The CDR3 covers 12 residues. Trimming removed 0 bases at V and 5 bases at J, with 5 bases between. The germline V gene has CDR1 SGDLS and CDR2 YYNGEE. The CDR3 region is CASSVGEYGYTF. CDR3 DNA: TGTGCCAGCAGCGTAGGGGAGTATGGCTACACCTTC.

V is TRBV4-2 and J is TRBJ2-3, with TRBD2 as a possible D gene (7 bases). V was cut by 5 bases and J by 6 bases, with 12 bases left in between. This CDR3 has 13 amino acids. Germline V gives CDR1 LGHNA, CDR2 YNFKEQ. The DNA for the CDR3 is TGTGCCAGCAGCAGGGGGGGCGGCGATACGCAGTATTTT. It translates to CASSRGGGDTQYF.

The V gene is TRBV11-3, the J gene TRBJ2-3; 11 nucleotides match TRBD2. The V gene end was trimmed by 8 bases and the J gene end by 8 bases; junction bases not matched to a gene: 9. CDR1 is SGHNT and CDR2 is YENEEA in the germline V gene. The CDR3 spans 14 residues. As DNA, the CDR3 is TGTGCCAGCGGTAGCGGGAGGGCCGGCGGTACGCAGTATTTT. It is translated as CASGSGRAGGTQYF.

The genes are TRBV10-3 and TRBJ2-7; 10 bases match TRBD2. The CDR3 runs to 17 residues. Germline trimming cut 3 bases from V and 2 bases from J; bases unmatched to any gene: 10. The germline V gene has CDR1 ENHRY and CDR2 SYGVKD. CDR3 bases: TGTGCCATCAGTGACGGGACTAGCGAGCGAGGGGCCTACGAGCAGTACTTC. Translation gives CAISDGTSERGAYEQYF.

In its sample, this clone was seen a few times. J is TRBJ1-2 and V is TRBV28, with 9 bases lining up with TRBD1. With V trimmed by 5 bases and J by 8 bases, 6 bases remained unmatched. The germline gives CDR1 MDHEN, CDR2 SYDVKM. The CDR3 runs 13 residues. The CDR3 here is CASSKQGALGYTF. CDR3 DNA sequence: TGTGCCAGCAGTAAACAGGGGGCGCTAGGCTACACCTTC.

The chain combines TRBV11-3 with TRBJ2-7; TRBD2 matches at 13 bases. Germline V gives CDR1 SGHNT, CDR2 YENEEA. The junction had 10 bases not matched to a gene; V was cut back by 2 bases and J by 6 bases. The length of the CDR3 is 17 residues. As DNA, the CDR3 is TGTGCCAGCAGCTTAACTAGCGGGAGGGTGAGCTCCGGCGAGCAGTACTTC. Translating it yields CASSLTSGRVSSGEQYF.

This clone is a singleton in its sample. The rearrangement links TRBV6-2 or TRBV6-3 to TRBJ2-1, with D perhaps matching TRBD2 (6 bases). V shed 5 bases and J shed 10 bases, with 12 bases lying between them. Germline lookup yields CDR1 MNHEY and CDR2 SVGEGT. The CDR3 contains 12 residues. CDR3 residues: CASSPTGGEQFF. For the CDR3, the DNA is TGTGCCAGCAGTCCGACTGGAGGGGAGCAGTTCTTC.

The rearrangement uses TRBV5-1 and TRBJ2-2, with D possibly matching TRBD1 (6 bases). Trimming removed 2 bases at V and 2 bases at J, with 10 bases between. The CDR3 totals 15 residues. CDR1 is SGHRS, CDR2 YFSETQ, per germline. The CDR3 coding sequence is TGCGCCAGCAGCTTACGACAGGACAACACCGGGGAGCTGTTTTTT. Protein: CASSLRQDNTGELFF.

The chain links TRBV2 to TRBJ1-4; TRBD1 agrees at 7 bases. CDR3 length: 16 residues. Germline V gene lookup returns CDR1 SNHLY and CDR2 FYNNEI. Germline trimming cut 3 bases from V and 8 bases from J; bases unmatched to any gene: 12. DNA for the CDR3: TGTGCCAGCAGTGACCCTATGACAGGGAACCACGAAAAACTGTTTTTT. It translates to CASSDPMTGNHEKLFF.

The chain is built from TRBV14 and TRBJ1-6; 7 bases align to TRBD1. The ends lost 4 bases at V and 6 bases at J; junction bases unmatched: 3. The CDR3 has 14 residues. The germline V gene has CDR1 SGHDN and CDR2 FVKESK. As DNA, the CDR3 is TGTGCCAGCAGCCTCGGACAGGCTAATTCACCCCTCCACTTT. It translates to CASSLGQANSPLHF.

This clone was counted between two and nine times. The germline gene is not matched at one end of the junction; a read error may be the cause. The rearrangement uses TRBV3-1 (or the pseudogene TRBV3-2) and TRBJ2-6, with 9 bases matching TRBD1. The CDR3 contains 17 residues. Germline V lookup: CDR1 LGHDT, CDR2 YNNKEL (reference sequence). This CDR3 is CASSRRGQGSWANVLTF. The CDR3, as DNA: TGTGCCAGCAGCCGAAGGGGACAGGGCTCTTGGGCCAACGTCCTGACTTTC.

V usage is TRBV5-8 and J usage is TRBJ1-5; 8 positions match TRBD1. The germline V gene encodes CDR1 SGHTS and CDR2 YDEGEE. The CDR3 contains 16 residues. The V gene end was trimmed by 1 base and the J gene end by 5 bases; junction bases not matched to a gene: 8. CDR3 sequence: CASSLSPGGADQPQHF. In DNA, the CDR3 is TGTGCCAGCAGCTTGAGTCCAGGGGGCGCCGATCAGCCCCAGCATTTT.

V usage is TRBV2 and J usage is TRBJ2-3, with D unresolved. V gave up 7 bases and J gave up 0 bases, with 11 bases separating them. CDR3 length: 14 residues. Germline V gene data show CDR1 as SNHLY and CDR2 as FYNNEI. The CDR3 loop reads CASIPEFSTDTQYF. CDR3 sequence (DNA): TGTGCCAGCATTCCGGAGTTTAGCACAGATACGCAGTATTTT.

This clone was seen a few times. The V call is TRBV5-4, the J call TRBJ1-2; D is possibly TRBD1 (6 bases). This CDR3 is 14 amino acids long. The germline V gene encodes CDR1 SGHNT and CDR2 YYREEE (reference sequence). V was cut by 0 bases and J by 3 bases, with 9 bases left in between. CDR3 sequence (DNA): TGTGCCAGCAGCTTGGTAGGGGGTTACTATGGCTACACCTTC. Translating it yields CASSLVGGYYGYTF.

V is TRBV12-3 or TRBV12-4 and J is TRBJ1-4; D is uncertain. This CDR3 region has 12 residues. V lost 3 bases to trimming and J lost 4 bases, with 3 bases between them. CDR3 residues: CASSFINEKLFF. The CDR3 DNA is TGTGCCAGCAGTTTTATTAATGAAAAACTGTTTTTT.

The CDR3 sequence: CASSSYREVAPLHF. The CDR3 DNA reads as TGTGCCAGCAGCAGTTACAGGGAAGTTGCACCCCTCCACTTT. V and J are TRBV7-9 and TRBJ1-6, with a tentative D call TRBD1 (6 bases). This CDR3 is built from 14 residues. Trimming took off 5 bases at V and 11 bases at J, with 16 bases between the two ends. Per the germline V gene, CDR1 is SEHNR and CDR2 is FQNEAQ (reference sequence).

This clone was seen only a few times. V gene TRBV6-4 combines with J gene TRBJ2-7, with TRBD2 as a possible D gene (6 bases). Germline CDR1 and CDR2: MRHNA and SNTAGT. Deletions cut 3 bases from V and 2 bases from J, with 14 bases between. The CDR3 is 15 residues long. CDR3 DNA: TGTGCCAGCAGTGAATTCGGGGGACCAACCTACGAGCAGTACTTC. Its translation is CASSEFGGPTYEQYF.

This clone has a single count. J is TRBJ2-7 and V is TRBV19; TRBD2 agrees at 10 bases. Germline CDR1 and CDR2: LNHDA and SQIVND (reference sequence). Trimming at V came to 6 bases and at J to 2 bases, leaving 7 bases not matched to a gene. The CDR3 contains 15 residues. The CDR3 nucleotides are TGTGCCAGTAGGCGAGGACTAGCGGCCCCCTACGAGCAGTACTTC. It translates to CASRRGLAAPYEQYF.

The DNA for the CDR3 is TGTGCCAGCAGCCTCAATCGGGGAAATCAGCCCCAGCATTTT. Encoded protein: CASSLNRGNQPQHF. The chain recombines TRBV7-9 with TRBJ1-5; D unclear. V was shortened by 5 bases and J by 4 bases, with 12 bases between the two germline ends. Germline CDR1 reads SEHNR; CDR2 reads FQNEAQ (reference sequence). The CDR3 runs to 14 residues.

The CDR3 protein is CASSGSGINTDTQYF. In nucleotides, the CDR3 is TGTGCCAGCAGCGGTAGCGGGATAAACACAGATACGCAGTATTTT. The chain combines TRBV9 with TRBJ2-3, with TRBD2 matching 8 bases. Germline V gene sequence: CDR1 SGDLS, CDR2 YYNGEE. J lost 2 bases, V lost 3 bases, and 5 bases had no gene match. The CDR3 is 15 amino acids.

This clone is a singleton in its sample. This chain links TRBV24-1 with TRBJ1-5; D gene uncertain. V was cut by 3 bases and J by 7 bases, with 12 bases left in between. Germline V lookup: CDR1 KGHDR, CDR2 SFDVKD. This CDR3 is built from 14 residues. The CDR3 DNA reads TGTGCCACCAGTGATGAGCGGGCCTGGCAGCCCCAGCATTTT. It encodes CATSDERAWQPQHF.

V gene TRBV9 combines with J gene TRBJ2-1; TRBD1 agrees at 7 bases. The trim removed 7 bases at V and 6 bases at J, leaving 13 bases unmatched. The CDR3 is 15 residues long. Per the germline V gene, CDR1 is SGDLS and CDR2 is YYNGEE. This CDR3 reads CASQDLGQGVNEQFF. In DNA, the CDR3 is TGTGCCAGCCAAGACTTGGGGCAGGGGGTCAATGAGCAGTTCTTC. The full variable domain, with the rest looked up from reference TRBV9 and TRBJ2-1, is DSGVTQTPKHLITATGQRVTLRCSPRSGDLSVYWYQQSLDQGLQFLIQYYNGEERAKGNILERFSAQQFPDLHSELNLSSLELGDSALYFCASQDLGQGVNEQFFGPGTRLTVL.

This chain connects TRBV7-2 to TRBJ1-2, with D possibly TRBD1 on 6 matching bases. The V and J ends lost 6 bases and 2 bases respectively, with 13 bases between them. Germline lookup yields CDR1 SGHTA and CDR2 FQGNSA. The CDR3 sequence is 14 residues long. CDR3 in DNA: TGTGCCAGCAGTCGCGACAGGCCAAACTATGGCTACACCTTC. Translating gives CASSRDRPNYGYTF.

The chain employs TRBV14 and TRBJ1-1, with a possible D match to TRBD1 (5 bases). Germline CDR1 is SGHDN and CDR2 is FVKESK. Trimming left V 4 bases short and J 1 base short, with 13 bases between. The CDR3 consists of 15 residues. This chain's CDR3 is CASSPYGGKNTEAFF. DNA for the CDR3: TGTGCCAGCAGCCCGTACGGGGGGAAGAACACTGAAGCTTTCTTT.

This rearrangement joins TRBV15 to TRBJ1-2; TRBD1 matches at 8 bases. The CDR3 contains 14 residues. Per germline, CDR1 LNHNV and CDR2 YYDKDF (reference sequence). V lost 5 bases to trimming and J lost 7 bases; unmatched junction nucleotides: 9. The CDR3 reads CATSRIDRGSGYTF. CDR3 DNA: TGTGCCACCAGCCGGATCGACAGGGGAAGTGGCTACACCTTC.